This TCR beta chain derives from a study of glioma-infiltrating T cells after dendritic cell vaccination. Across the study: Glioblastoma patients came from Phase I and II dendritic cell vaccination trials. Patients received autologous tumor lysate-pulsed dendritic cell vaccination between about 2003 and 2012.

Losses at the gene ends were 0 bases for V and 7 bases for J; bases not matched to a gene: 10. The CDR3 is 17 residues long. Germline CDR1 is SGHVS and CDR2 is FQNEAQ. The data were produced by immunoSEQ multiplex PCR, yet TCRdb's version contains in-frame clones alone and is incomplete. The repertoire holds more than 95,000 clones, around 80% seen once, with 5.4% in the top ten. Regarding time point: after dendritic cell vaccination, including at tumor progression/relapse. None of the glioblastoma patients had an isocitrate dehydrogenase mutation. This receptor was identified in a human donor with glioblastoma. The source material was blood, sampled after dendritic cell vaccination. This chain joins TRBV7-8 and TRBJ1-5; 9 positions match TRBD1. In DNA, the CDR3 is TGTGCCAGCAGCTTAGCTTCCTTACAGGGGGCGTACCAGCCCCAGCATTTT. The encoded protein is CASSLASLQGAYQPQHF.